This TCR beta chain was found in a study of T cell responses to AZD1222 COVID-19 vaccine. Study-level findings and limits: Nearly half of spike-specific TCRs reportedly target unmutated variant regions.

A note on this clone: Antigen specificity is unknown.

Generated by immunoSEQ multiplex PCR, the TCRdb table keeps only in-frame clones and is missing some. The sample has roughly 150,000 clones, roughly 90% seen once. The CDR3 is 15 residues long. Germline V gene data show CDR1 as PRHDT and CDR2 as FYEKMQ (reference sequence). Trimming cost V 2 bases and J 4 bases; bases outside gene matches: 8. The rearrangement uses TRBV13 and TRBJ2-7; TRBD1 aligns across 7 bases. The TCR was taken from an adult in good health. The sequences come from peripheral blood, collected on day 0 of AZD1222 vaccination. CDR3 in DNA: TGTGCCAGCAGCTTATCTGACAGGGTACTTTACGAGCAGTACTTC. The encoded protein is CASSLSDRVLYEQYF.